The 16 T cell receptor beta chains below were found in one sample sequenced in a study of memory CD4+ T cells and cytomegalovirus serostatus. Only in-frame clones appear in the TCRdb table, and some are missing; sequencing was by immunoSEQ multiplex PCR. The data hold around 61,000 clones, with 82% observed a single time. The sort gate was single viable CD3+CD4+CD8-CD45RO+ cells for memory CD4+ T cells. Sequencing used memory CD4+ T cells from blood. These receptors all come from an adult in good health and CMV-seronegative.

The chain recombines TRBV28 with TRBJ1-1; D ambiguous. Germline lookup yields CDR1 MDHEN and CDR2 SYDVKM. Trimming removed 8 bases from V and 0 bases from J, with 10 bases in between. The CDR3 totals 13 residues. Here the CDR3 DNA reads TGTGCCAGCTGGACCCAGGTGAACACTGAAGCTTTCTTT. Amino acid sequence: CASWTQVNTEAFF.

This chain connects TRBV5-1 to TRBJ2-2; D not certain. CDR1 is SGHRS, CDR2 YFSETQ, per germline. V lost 0 bases, J lost 6 bases, and 12 bases lay in between. CDR3 length equals 15 residues. CDR3 sequence: CASSLDANVAGELFF. In DNA, the CDR3 is TGCGCCAGCAGCTTGGACGCCAACGTGGCCGGGGAGCTGTTTTTT.

On this clone: The same CDR3 is also encoded by other DNA sequences in this sample. V is TRBV7-3 and J is TRBJ2-3; no clear D gene. The CDR3 loop spans 13 amino acids. Per the germline V gene, CDR1 is SGHTA and CDR2 is FQGTGA. Between the trimmed V and J ends, which lost 1 base and 2 bases, there was a span of 4 bases. As DNA, the CDR3 is TGTGCCAGCAGCTTAAGACCCACAGATACGCAGTATTTT. Protein: CASSLRPTDTQYF.

The V call is TRBV11-2, the J call TRBJ2-1, with 7 bases identical to TRBD1. This CDR3 region has 13 residues. V shed 3 bases, J shed 9 bases, and the junction held 5 bases outside the gene matches. The germline CDR1 and CDR2 sequences are SGHAT and FQNNGV. In DNA, the CDR3 is TGTGCCAGCAGCTTGCAGGGGGTGGTTGAGCAGTTCTTC. It specifies CASSLQGVVEQFF.

This chain uses TRBV2 with TRBJ1-3; D possibly corresponds to TRBD1 (6 bases). CDR1 and CDR2 from the germline V gene are SNHLY and FYNNEI. This CDR3 contains 18 residues. Trimming took 3 bases from V and 0 from J, leaving 18 bases between them. The CDR3 here is CASSERGDTLFSGNTIYF. The CDR3 bases are TGTGCCAGCAGTGAGAGGGGGGACACGCTCTTCTCTGGAAACACCATATATTTT.

J is TRBJ1-2 and V is TRBV7-9; perhaps TRBD1 as D (5 bases). The CDR3 is made up of 14 amino acids. V was pared by 6 bases and J by 4 bases, with 15 bases between. Germline V CDR1 and CDR2: SEHNR, FQNEAQ (reference sequence). CDR3 protein: CASRPPLQGYGYTF. CDR3 bases: TGTGCCAGCAGACCACCACTCCAGGGCTATGGCTACACCTTC.

This chain links TRBV2 with TRBJ2-6; possible D gene TRBD1, 5 bases. The germline V and J ends were trimmed by 7 bases and 0 bases, with 16 bases remaining between them. Germline V CDR1 and CDR2: SNHLY, FYNNEI. CDR3 length equals 17 residues. The CDR3 protein is CASTVRQPSSGANVLTF. In DNA, the CDR3 is TGTGCCAGCACTGTCCGACAGCCTAGCTCTGGGGCCAACGTCCTGACTTTC.

The gene calls are TRBV18 and TRBJ1-4, with 8 positions matching TRBD1. The CDR3 spans 15 residues. V gave up 3 bases and J gave up 7 bases; unmatched junction bases: 7. Germline assignment: CDR1 KGHSH and CDR2 LQKENI. The CDR3 DNA reads TGTGCCAGCTCACCTAGGCAGGGGGCGGTTGAAAAACTGTTTTTT. Translation gives CASSPRQGAVEKLFF.

V and J are TRBV5-4 and TRBJ2-1; no firm D call. The germline CDR1 and CDR2 sequences are SGHNT and YYREEE (reference sequence). Trimming pared 0 bases from V and 3 bases from J, leaving 4 bases between. There are 13 residues in the CDR3. This CDR3 reads CASSLDGYNEQFF. The DNA of the CDR3 is TGTGCCAGCAGCTTGGACGGCTACAATGAGCAGTTCTTC.

This rearrangement joins TRBV4-3 to TRBJ1-6; D is unresolved. The CDR3 contains 16 residues. The germline V gene has CDR1 LGHNA and CDR2 YSLEER. Trimming pared 0 bases from V and 7 bases from J, leaving 13 bases between. CDR3 loop: CASSQDTFSPNSPLHF. For the CDR3, the DNA is TGCGCCAGCAGCCAAGATACCTTTAGCCCAAATTCACCCCTCCACTTT.

This rearrangement joins TRBV5-5 to TRBJ1-6, with D perhaps TRBD1 (6 bases). Germline-derived CDR1 and CDR2 are SGHKS and YYEKEE (reference sequence). Trimming removed 5 bases at V and 8 bases at J, with 17 bases between. The CDR3 has 15 residues. CDR3 sequence reads: CASSRTGRKYSPLHF. CDR3 nucleotides: TGTGCCAGCAGTCGCACAGGGAGGAAATATTCACCCCTCCACTTT.

The gene calls are TRBV7-8 and TRBJ2-5, with a possible D match to TRBD1 (6 bases). Trimming took 1 base from V and 2 from J, leaving 8 bases between them. The V gene's germline CDR1 is SGHVS and CDR2 FQNEAQ. This CDR3 contains 14 residues. The CDR3 sequence is CASSLGTAQETQYF. The CDR3 DNA sequence: TGTGCCAGCAGCTTAGGGACAGCTCAAGAGACCCAGTACTTC.

The rearrangement links TRBV7-2 to TRBJ1-3; TRBD1 is a possible D gene (6 bases). The germline V gene encodes CDR1 SGHTA and CDR2 FQGNSA. CDR3 size: 19 residues. V was trimmed by 1 base and J by 0 bases, leaving 19 bases between them. CDR3 protein: CASSLVLSTGFGSGNTIYF. For the CDR3, the DNA is TGTGCCAGCAGCTTAGTTTTGTCGACAGGCTTCGGCTCTGGAAACACCATATATTTT.

The V call is TRBV6-1, the J call TRBJ1-2; D is undetermined. CDR1 is MNHNS, CDR2 SASEGT, per germline. Trimming removed 11 bases from V and 8 bases from J, with 18 bases in between. The CDR3 runs to 12 residues. CDR3: CASIGPLRGYTF. The CDR3 DNA is TGTGCCTCCATCGGGCCCCTGAGGGGCTACACCTTC.

The chain employs TRBV30 and TRBJ2-6; D unresolved. Trimming shortened V by 2 bases and J by 0 bases, and 8 bases separated the two germline ends. Looked up from germline, CDR1 is GTSNPN and CDR2 is SVGIG (reference sequence). This CDR3 is built from 15 residues. The CDR3 sequence: CAWSSASSGANVLTF. The CDR3 nucleotides are TGTGCCTGGAGTTCGGCCAGCTCTGGGGCCAACGTCCTGACTTTC.

The V and J genes are TRBV23-1 and TRBJ1-1; the D gene is possibly TRBD1 (5 bases). TRBV23-1 is placed among ORFs of uncertain function. The germline V and J ends were trimmed by 6 bases and 1 base, with 12 bases remaining between them. The CDR3 has 14 residues. The CDR3 is CASSPRGTNTEAFF. CDR3 bases: TGCGCCAGCAGCCCGCGGGGGACGAACACTGAAGCTTTCTTT.